The 2 T cell receptor beta chains below were found in one sample sequenced in a study of shared clonotypes between healthy human individuals (TCRdb year 2020). Library generation was performed with the immunoSEQ multiplex PCR assay. In TCRdb, the immuneACCESS table is reduced to in-frame sequences with V and J assigned. These tables do not hold every clone; where another copy was compared, an unresolved V gene accounts for under half, and the others remain unexplained. The sample table shows a few million clones, and 85% to 95% are seen once. About 0.41% of the sample rests with the top ten. The specimen was naive CD4+ T cells from PBMCs. This specimen's cell subset or site label, interpreted: CD45RA+ positively selected. These receptors all come from a man between 18 and 29 years old in good health. Some clones in this sample may be carry-over from other donors' samples.

J is TRBJ1-5 and V is TRBV7-7, with unresolved D. Germline assignment: CDR1 SSHAT and CDR2 FNYEAQ (reference sequence). CDR3 length equals 17 residues. Trimming pared 8 bases from V and 1 base from J, leaving 21 bases between. As DNA, the CDR3 is TGTGCCAGCGGACCTGGGCCTCAGGTTCTGAGCAATCAGCCCCAGCATTTT. Translation gives CASGPGPQVLSNQPQHF.

The V call is TRBV2, the J call TRBJ2-1, with TRBD1 identical over 10 bases. Germline V gene data show CDR1 as SNHLY and CDR2 as FYNNEI. Trimming at V came to 5 bases and at J to 6 bases, leaving 7 bases not matched to a gene. This CDR3 region has 15 residues. DNA of the CDR3: TGTGCCAGCAGTAGCCGGGACAGGGGCTTCAATGAGCAGTTCTTC. Translated: CASSSRDRGFNEQFF.